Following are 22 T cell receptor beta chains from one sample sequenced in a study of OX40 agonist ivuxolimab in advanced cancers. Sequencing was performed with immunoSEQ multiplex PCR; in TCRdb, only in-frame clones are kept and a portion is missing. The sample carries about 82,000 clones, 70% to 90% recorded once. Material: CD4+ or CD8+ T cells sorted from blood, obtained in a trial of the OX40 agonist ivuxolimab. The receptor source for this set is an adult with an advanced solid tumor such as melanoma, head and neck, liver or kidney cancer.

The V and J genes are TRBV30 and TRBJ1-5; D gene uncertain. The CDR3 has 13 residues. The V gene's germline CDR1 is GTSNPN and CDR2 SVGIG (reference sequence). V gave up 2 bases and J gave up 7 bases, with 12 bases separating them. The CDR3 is CAWSSSLEQPQHF. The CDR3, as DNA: TGTGCCTGGAGTTCCTCGCTAGAGCAGCCCCAGCATTTT.

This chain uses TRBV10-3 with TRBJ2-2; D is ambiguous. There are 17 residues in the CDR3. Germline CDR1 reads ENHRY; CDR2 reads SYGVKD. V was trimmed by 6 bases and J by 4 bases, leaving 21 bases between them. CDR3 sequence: CAISEKGIGDGTGELFF. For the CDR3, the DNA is TGTGCCATCAGCGAAAAGGGTATTGGTGATGGCACCGGGGAGCTGTTTTTT.

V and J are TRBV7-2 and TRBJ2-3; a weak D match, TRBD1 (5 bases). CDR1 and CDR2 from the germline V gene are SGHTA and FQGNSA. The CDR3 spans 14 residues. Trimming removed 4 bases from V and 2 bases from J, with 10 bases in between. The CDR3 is CASSSRQLTDTQYF. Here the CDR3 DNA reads TGTGCCAGCAGCTCGCGACAGCTCACAGATACGCAGTATTTT.

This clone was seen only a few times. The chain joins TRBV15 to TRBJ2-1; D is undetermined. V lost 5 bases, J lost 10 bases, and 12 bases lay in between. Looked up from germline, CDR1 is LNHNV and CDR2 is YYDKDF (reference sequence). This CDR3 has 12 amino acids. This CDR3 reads CATSLANGEQFF. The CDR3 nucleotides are TGTGCCACCAGCCTCGCTAACGGCGAGCAGTTCTTC. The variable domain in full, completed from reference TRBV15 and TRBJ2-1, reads DAMVIQNPRYQVTQFGKPVTLSCSQTLNHNVMYWYQQKSSQAPKLLFHYYDKDFNNEADTPDNFQSRRPNTSFCFLDIRSPGLGDTAMYLCATSLANGEQFFGPGTRLTVL.

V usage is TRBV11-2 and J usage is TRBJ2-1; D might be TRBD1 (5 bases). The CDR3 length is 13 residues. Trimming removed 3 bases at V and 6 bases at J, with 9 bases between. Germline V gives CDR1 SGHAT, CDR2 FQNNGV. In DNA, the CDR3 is TGTGCCAGCAGCTTTTATCAGGGCAATGAGCAGTTCTTC. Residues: CASSFYQGNEQFF.

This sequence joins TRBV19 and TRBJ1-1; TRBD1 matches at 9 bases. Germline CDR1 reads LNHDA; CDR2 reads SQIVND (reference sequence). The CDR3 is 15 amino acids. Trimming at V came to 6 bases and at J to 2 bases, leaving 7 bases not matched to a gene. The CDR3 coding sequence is TGTGCCAGTAGCCATTCGGGACAGGGTAACACTGAAGCTTTCTTT. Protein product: CASSHSGQGNTEAFF.

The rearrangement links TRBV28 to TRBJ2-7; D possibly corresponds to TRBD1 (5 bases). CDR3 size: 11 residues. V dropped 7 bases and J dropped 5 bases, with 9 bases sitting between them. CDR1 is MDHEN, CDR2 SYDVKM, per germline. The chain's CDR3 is CASTTRDEQYF. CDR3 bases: TGTGCCAGCACTACCAGGGACGAGCAGTACTTC. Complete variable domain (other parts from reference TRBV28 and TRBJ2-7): DVKVTQSSRYLVKRTGEKVFLECVQDMDHENMFWYRQDPGLGLRLIYFSYDVKMKEKGDIPEGYSVSREKKERFSLILESASTNQTSMYLCASTTRDEQYFGPGTRLTVT.

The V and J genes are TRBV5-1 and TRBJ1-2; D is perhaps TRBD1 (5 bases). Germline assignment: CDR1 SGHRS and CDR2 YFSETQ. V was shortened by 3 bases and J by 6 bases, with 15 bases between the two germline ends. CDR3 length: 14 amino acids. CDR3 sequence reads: CASSSIRGPNGYTF. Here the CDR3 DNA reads TGCGCCAGCAGCTCAATAAGGGGACCCAATGGCTACACCTTC.

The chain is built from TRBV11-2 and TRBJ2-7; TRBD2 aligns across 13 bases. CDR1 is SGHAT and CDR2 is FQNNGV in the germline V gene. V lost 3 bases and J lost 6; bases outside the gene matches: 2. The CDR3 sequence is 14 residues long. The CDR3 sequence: CASSFGLAGVEQYF. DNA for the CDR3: TGTGCCAGCAGCTTCGGACTAGCGGGAGTCGAGCAGTACTTC. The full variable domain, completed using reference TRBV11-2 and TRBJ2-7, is EAGVAQSPRYKIIEKRQSVAFWCNPISGHATLYWYQQILGQGPKLLIQFQNNGVVDDSQLPKDRFSAERLKGVDSTLKIQPAKLEDSAVYLCASSFGLAGVEQYFGPGTRLTVT.

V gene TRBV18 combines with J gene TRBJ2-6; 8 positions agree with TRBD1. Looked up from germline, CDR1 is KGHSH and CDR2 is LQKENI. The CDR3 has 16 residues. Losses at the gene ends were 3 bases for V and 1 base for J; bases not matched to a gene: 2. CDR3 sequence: CASSPTGGSGANVLTF. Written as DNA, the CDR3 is TGTGCCAGCTCACCTACAGGGGGGTCTGGGGCCAACGTCCTGACTTTC.

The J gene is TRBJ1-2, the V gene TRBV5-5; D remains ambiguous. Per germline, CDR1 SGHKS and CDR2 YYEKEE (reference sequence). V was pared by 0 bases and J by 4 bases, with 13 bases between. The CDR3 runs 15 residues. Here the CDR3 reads CASSLAGIPTYGYTF. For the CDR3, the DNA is TGTGCCAGCAGCTTGGCCGGTATCCCTACCTATGGCTACACCTTC.

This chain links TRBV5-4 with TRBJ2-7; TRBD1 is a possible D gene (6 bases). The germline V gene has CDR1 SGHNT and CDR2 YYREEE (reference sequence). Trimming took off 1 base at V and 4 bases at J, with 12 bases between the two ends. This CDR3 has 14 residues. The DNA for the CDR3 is TGTGCCAGCAGCTTGACAGGGCGTATGTACGAGCAGTACTTC. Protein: CASSLTGRMYEQYF.

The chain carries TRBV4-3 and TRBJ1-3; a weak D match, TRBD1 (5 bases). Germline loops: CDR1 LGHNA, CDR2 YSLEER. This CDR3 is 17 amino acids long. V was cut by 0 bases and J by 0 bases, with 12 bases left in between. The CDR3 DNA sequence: TGCGCCAGCAGCCAAGAGGTGCGGACATTCTCTGGAAACACCATATATTTT. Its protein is CASSQEVRTFSGNTIYF.

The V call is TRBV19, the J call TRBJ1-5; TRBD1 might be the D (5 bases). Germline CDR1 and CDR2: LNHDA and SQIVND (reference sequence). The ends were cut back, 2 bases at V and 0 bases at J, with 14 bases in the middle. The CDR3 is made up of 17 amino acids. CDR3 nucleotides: TGTGCCAGTAGTATACAGGGAAACTTTTATAGCAATCAGCCCCAGCATTTT. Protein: CASSIQGNFYSNQPQHF.

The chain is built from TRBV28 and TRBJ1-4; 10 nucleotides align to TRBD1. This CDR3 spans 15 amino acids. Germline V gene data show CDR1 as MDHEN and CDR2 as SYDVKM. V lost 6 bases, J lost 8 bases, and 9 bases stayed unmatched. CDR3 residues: CASREGTGVWEKLFF. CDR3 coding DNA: TGTGCCAGCAGGGAGGGGACAGGGGTATGGGAAAAACTGTTTTTT.

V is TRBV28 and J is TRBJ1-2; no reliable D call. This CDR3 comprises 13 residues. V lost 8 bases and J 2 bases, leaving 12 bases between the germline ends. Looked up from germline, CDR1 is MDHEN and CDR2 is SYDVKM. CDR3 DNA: TGTGCCAGCCTACGTTCCACCAACTATGGCTACACCTTC. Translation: CASLRSTNYGYTF.

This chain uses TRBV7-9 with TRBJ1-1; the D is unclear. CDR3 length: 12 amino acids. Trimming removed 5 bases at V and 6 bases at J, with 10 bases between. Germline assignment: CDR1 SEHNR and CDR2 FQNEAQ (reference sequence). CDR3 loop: CASSRERPEAFF. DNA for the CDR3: TGTGCCAGCAGCAGGGAGAGGCCTGAAGCTTTCTTT.

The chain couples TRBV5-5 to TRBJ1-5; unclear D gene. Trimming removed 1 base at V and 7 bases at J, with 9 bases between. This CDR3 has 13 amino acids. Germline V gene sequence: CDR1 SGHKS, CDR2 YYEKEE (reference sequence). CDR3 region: CASSLMNEQPQHF. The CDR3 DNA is TGTGCCAGCAGCTTGATGAACGAGCAGCCCCAGCATTTT.

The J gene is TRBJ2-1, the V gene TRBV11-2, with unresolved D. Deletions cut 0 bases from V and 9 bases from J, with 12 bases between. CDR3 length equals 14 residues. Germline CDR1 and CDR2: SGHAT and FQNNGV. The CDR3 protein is CASSLDVTLTEQFF. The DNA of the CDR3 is TGTGCCAGCAGCTTAGATGTGACTCTCACTGAGCAGTTCTTC. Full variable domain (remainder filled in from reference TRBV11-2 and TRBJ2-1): EAGVAQSPRYKIIEKRQSVAFWCNPISGHATLYWYQQILGQGPKLLIQFQNNGVVDDSQLPKDRFSAERLKGVDSTLKIQPAKLEDSAVYLCASSLDVTLTEQFFGPGTRLTVL.

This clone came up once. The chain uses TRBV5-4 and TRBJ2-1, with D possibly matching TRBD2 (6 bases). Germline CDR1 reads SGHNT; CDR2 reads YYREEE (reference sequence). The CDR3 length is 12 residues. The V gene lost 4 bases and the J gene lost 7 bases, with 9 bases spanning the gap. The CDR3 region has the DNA TGTGCCAGCAGCCGTGGAGGGAATGAGCAGTTCTTC. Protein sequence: CASSRGGNEQFF.

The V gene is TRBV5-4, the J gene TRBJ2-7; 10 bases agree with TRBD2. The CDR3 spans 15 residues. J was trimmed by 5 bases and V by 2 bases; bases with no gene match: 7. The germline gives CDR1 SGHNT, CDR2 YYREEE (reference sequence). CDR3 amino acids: CASSLPSGRGNEQYF. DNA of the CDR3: TGTGCCAGCAGCTTACCTAGCGGGAGAGGCAACGAGCAGTACTTC.

The CDR3 DNA is TGTGCCAGCAGTCCCCCGGGACTAGCGGGACAGTACTTC. Amino acids: CASSPPGLAGQYF. The chain uses TRBV6-1 and TRBJ2-7; 13 bases are shared with TRBD2. The CDR3 loop spans 13 amino acids. The ends lost 5 bases at V and 10 bases at J; junction bases unmatched: 5. Germline CDR1 MNHNS, CDR2 SASEGT.